This entry concerns a single T cell receptor (beta chain). As originally analysed: How many nucleated cells were present was estimated from reference gene primer amplification. Using immunoSEQ multiplex PCR, the repertoire was profiled, and TCRdb retains in-frame clones only, with some absent. V and J calls and clone size are those listed in that table; D and trimming were worked out from the DNA. Among some 250,000 clones listed, approximately 86% were seen once. The CDR3 spans 16 residues. In germline, CDR1 is LGHDT, CDR2 YNNKEL (reference sequence). V trimming: 4 bases; J trimming: 7 bases; junction bases outside the gene matches: 14. The data were taken from a study of blood T cell repertoires in COVID-19. For the study at large: Specimens from acute and convalescent COVID-19 originated in the United States, Italy and Spain.

This chain uses TRBV3-1 (or the pseudogene TRBV3-2) with TRBJ1-2, with 8 bases identical to TRBD1. The TCR sequence derives from a woman aged 25 to 39 who had recovered from COVID-19. Sequencing used peripheral blood. The CDR3 DNA follows: TGTGCCAGCAGCCCGGGGAACAGGGGGGCTAATAGTGGCTACACCTTC. Translation: CASSPGNRGANSGYTF.